Reported below is one T cell receptor (beta chain). These data are taken from a study of blood T cell repertoires in COVID-19. On the study more broadly: COVID-19 samples from acute and convalescent phases originated in the United States, Italy and Spain. T cells, B-cell-depleted T cells, or PBMCs provided the cDNA or gDNA that served as material.

Original handling: Reference gene primers were amplified, and this amplification served to estimate nucleated cell counts. Clones were sequenced by immunoSEQ multiplex PCR, and TCRdb holds only the in-frame ones, with some missing. Clone size and V and J calls were adopted from that table, with D and trimming inferred from the DNA. This sample carries over 100,000 clones, around nine tenths of them seen once, and the ten largest clones take less than 3.5%. The CDR3 is 12 amino acids. Germline V gene data show CDR1 as LGHDT and CDR2 as YNNKEL (reference sequence). Trimming cost V 5 bases and J 6 bases, with 10 bases left between them.

The sequenced sample consisted of peripheral blood. The TCR sequence derives from a man aged 50 to 60 with active or convalescent COVID-19. This chain joins TRBV3-1 (or the pseudogene TRBV3-2) and TRBJ1-2; D is ambiguous. CDR3 sequence: CASSSRYDGYTF. In DNA, the CDR3 is TGTGCCAGCAGCTCTAGATATGATGGCTACACCTTC.